This TCR beta chain was captured by sequencing in a study of cytomegalovirus exposure and HLA in healthy donors. The PCR contained 60 Vbeta and 13 Jbeta primers. The data were produced by immunoSEQ multiplex PCR, yet TCRdb's version contains in-frame clones alone and is incomplete. Its table lists around 100,000 clones. Turning to this clone: Antigen: not known.

Study-level points and caveats: An analysis was carried out at a later point. It showed that HLA-associated TCR beta chains were more clonally expanded than equally common non-associated chains. According to the study, about 180 TCR beta chains were cytomegalovirus-associated. Follow-up analysis found HLA locus-dependent TCR association rates, highest for DRB1 and lowest for HLA-C.

Sequencing input: PBMCs. The source of this sequence is a man in his forties or fifties in good health and CMV-seropositive.

CDR3: CAHSEDTDTQYF. The CDR3 DNA sequence: TGTGCCCATTCGGAGGATACAGATACGCAGTATTTT. V is TRBV30 and J is TRBJ2-3; weak D call: TRBD2 (5 bases). The germline V gene has CDR1 GTSNPN and CDR2 SVGIG (reference sequence). This CDR3 is 12 amino acids long. Trimming stripped 8 bases from V and 3 bases from J, with 12 bases between.